This TCR beta chain emerged from a study of cytomegalovirus exposure and HLA in healthy donors. PCR involved 60 Vbeta and 13 Jbeta primers. Assay: immunoSEQ multiplex PCR; the TCRdb copy retains only in-frame clones and omits some. Its table lists 100,000 to 150,000 clones. Study-wide points: Later findings reportedly placed an Asian-associated ancestry cluster below the approximately 620-donor mean for N-insertions.

The CDR3 length is 19 residues. The V and J ends lost 4 bases and 0 bases, in that order; junction bases with no gene match: 12. Germline-derived CDR1 and CDR2 are LGHNA and YNFKEQ. Notes on this clone: The antigen is not known.

Donors had nominal health at sampling but likely had unrecorded immune exposures. Input material: PBMCs. The chain couples TRBV4-2 to TRBJ2-2; TRBD2 matches at 9 bases. This clonotype was sampled from a man between 40 and 49 years old in good health and CMV-seronegative. The CDR3 coding sequence is TGTGCCAGCAGCCGGATTGAGGGACTAGCCCCTCCGAACACCGGGGAGCTGTTTTTT. Amino acid sequence: CASSRIEGLAPPNTGELFF.